This T cell receptor (beta chain) is from a study of CD4 T cells in relation to SARS-CoV-2 and coronaviruses. Data came from immunoSEQ multiplex PCR; TCRdb stores just in-frame clones and leaves some out. Seen here are about 36,000 clones, over 65% observed once, and the top ten hold 2.8%. Details on this clone: The antigen remains undetermined.

Looked up from germline, CDR1 is KGHSH and CDR2 is LQKENI. The V and J ends lost 2 bases and 10 bases respectively, with 12 bases between them. The CDR3 contains 14 residues. Sequencing input: memory CD4+ T cells from PBMCs, cultured in vitro. The sequence was collected from an adult with COVID-19. The gene calls are TRBV18 and TRBJ1-6; unclear D gene. The CDR3 nucleotides are TGTGCCAGCTCACCATTGGCTCGTACCTCACCCCTCCACTTT. Its translation is CASSPLARTSPLHF.